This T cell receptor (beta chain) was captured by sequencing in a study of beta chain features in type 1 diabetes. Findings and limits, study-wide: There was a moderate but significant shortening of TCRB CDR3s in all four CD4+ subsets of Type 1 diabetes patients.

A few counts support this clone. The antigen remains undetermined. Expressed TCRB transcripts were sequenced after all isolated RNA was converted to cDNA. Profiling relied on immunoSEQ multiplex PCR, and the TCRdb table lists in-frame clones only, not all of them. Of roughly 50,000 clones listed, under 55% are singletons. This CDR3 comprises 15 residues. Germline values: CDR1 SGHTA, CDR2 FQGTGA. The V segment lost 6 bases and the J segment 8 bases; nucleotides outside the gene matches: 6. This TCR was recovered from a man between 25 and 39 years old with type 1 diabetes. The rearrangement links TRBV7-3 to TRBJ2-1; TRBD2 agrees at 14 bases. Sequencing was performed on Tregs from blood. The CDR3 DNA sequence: TGTGCCAGCAGAGAGGGACTAGCGGGAGCCTATGAGCAGTTCTTC. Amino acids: CASREGLAGAYEQFF.